The subject of this entry is one TCR beta chain. This sample is drawn from a study of shared clonotypes between healthy human individuals. Produced via immunoSEQ multiplex PCR; TCRdb's table is partial and in-frame only. This table holds about 1 million clones, around 74% found once. The origin of this receptor is a young man in good health. The sequencing input was memory CD4+ T cells sorted from blood. The subset denotes: CD45RA-negative fraction.

The DNA of the CDR3 is TGCGCCAGCAGCCGGTCAGGGGGATTCAACAATGAGCAGTTCTTC. It yields the protein CASSRSGGFNNEQFF. The gene calls are TRBV4-3 and TRBJ2-1; 7 bases are a match to TRBD1. CDR3 length equals 15 residues. Trimming took 4 bases from V and 5 from J; bases not matched to a gene: 8. The germline V gene has CDR1 LGHNA and CDR2 YSLEER.